This TCR beta chain came from a study of cytotoxic CD8 clonotypes in ibrutinib-treated CLL. Across the study: Included were 11 relapsed/refractory and about 14 treatment-naive patients, of whom 17 were IGHV unmutated. With a range of 6 to 36, the median treatment time before response samples were taken was about twelve months.

Study-level findings and limits: Upon ibrutinib response clonality rose, and upon progression it fell back toward baseline. Public clonotypes showed up rarely, and on treatment they shrank or held steady.

Germline V gene data show CDR1 as SQVTM and CDR2 as ANQGSEA. This CDR3 has 12 amino acids. Trimming removed 7 bases from V and 0 bases from J; junction bases left unmatched: 2. This clone has only a few counts. Its target is not known. The assay was immunoSEQ multiplex PCR, and TCRdb's table has in-frame clones only and misses some. Of 150,000 to 250,000 clones listed, 72% were seen once; the top ten hold 13%. The specimen comprised PBMCs, sampled after 24 months of ibrutinib treatment. This sequence was found in a human donor with chronic lymphocytic leukemia. The rearrangement links TRBV29-1 to TRBJ1-1; TRBD1 matches 7 bases. CDR3 DNA sequence: TGCAGCGGGGGACAGCTGAACACTGAAGCTTTCTTT. As protein: CSGGQLNTEAFF.